The following is a T cell receptor (beta chain) sequence with its context. Its antigen is currently not known. Per-base quality was not reported, and no clone a single base away is much larger than it. The library was made by 5' RACE. Sequencing was performed on an Illumina HiSeq 2500. The second PCR ran for roughly 6 to 11 cycles and used a J-beta primer mix along with a sample-barcoded 5' primer. A template-switch 5' adaptor carrying 12 random nucleotides introduced a unique molecular identifier onto each TCR beta cDNA molecule. At least 2.5 million CDR3-containing paired-end reads were obtained from each sample. The Mint cDNA synthesis kit, primed by a TRBC-specific oligonucleotide, was used to synthesize first-strand cDNA from all RNA. All cDNA was treated with uracil-DNA glycosylase and then went through a first 18-cycle PCR with the universal primers M1SS and BC2_uni_R. Per the source publication's procedure: Normalization of each sample was performed by random selection of 1 million high-quality reads, each carrying a distinct molecular identifier. Instead of being binned into consensus sequences, reads with shared molecular identifiers were discarded. MiTCR, set to a Q25 quality threshold and the strictest error-elimination algorithm, was used for CDR3 identification, clonotype clustering and error correction. A nonparametric unseen species model with Euler transformation was used to estimate lower-bound total TCR beta diversity. TCRdb ran its own pipeline on the public reads, namely fastp trimming at Q25 and MiXCR clone calling, and kept in-frame beta chains. When rows share a CDR3 protein, they turn into one entry using the most common DNA and genes. The V and J calls, along with clone size, are taken from TCRdb and not from the paper's own processing. The sample profile shows about 1.4 million distinct CDR3 sequences; roughly 60% of them were found once. The leading ten clones occupy roughly 6.3% of the sample.

The source of the sample is a study of blood T cells in healthy people across ages (dated by TCRdb to about 2015). Background on the whole study: Template switching captured roughly one uniquely barcoded TCR beta cDNA molecule per two T cells in model experiments. To avoid experimental bias, donors of different ages were spread randomly across the sequencing lanes. The study measured age-related changes in TCR beta repertoire diversity using deep sequencing normalized with unique cDNA molecular identifiers. For two donors (one aged 18 to 30 and one aged 80 or older), the study analyzed two additional independent replicas of 1 million unique cDNA reads from the same blood draw. The donors were divided into four age groups: young (average approximately 17 years), middle-aged (approximately 39), aged (roughly 60) and long-lived (roughly 88). Overall results and qualifications from the work: Observed TCR beta diversity correlated strongly with the percentage of naive T cells measured by flow cytometry. Because donor CMV infection status was unknown, age-related changes in expanded clonotypes were potentially confounded. Estimates of total diversity from one million sequenced T cells were regarded as lower bounds and underestimates. As age increased, observed TCR beta diversity per million T cells dropped in a roughly linear way, and a significant reduction was already evident by age around 41. Compared with the aged group, more naive CD4+ T cells, fewer expanded clones and increased TCR diversity were shown by the long-lived group, suggesting age selection. Conclusive comparison of naive and antigen-experienced compartments was prevented by the profiling of bulk unsorted PBMCs.

The CDR3 goes from the cysteine to the phenylalanine over 16 residues. The only DNA kept is the CDR3, 48 bases in frame from the first base. The germline ends are 12 bases apart after V is trimmed by 0 bases and J by 3 bases. Reading the germline V gene (reference sequence) gives CDR1 MNHNY and CDR2 SVGAGI. Systemically healthy Caucasian individuals from Russia, 39 in total and aged roughly 6 to 100 years, were included as donors. Roughly 11 milliliters of peripheral blood were drawn from each donor into EDTA-treated Vacutainer tubes. Ficoll-Paque density-gradient centrifugation was used to isolate PBMCs, with at least 6.5 million per sample. Trizol reagent was used to extract total RNA from PBMCs, with at least 6 micrograms per sample. The percentages of naive CD45RAhigh/CD27high T cells were determined by flow cytometry on a PBMC aliquot from every donor.

Sample: blood. Rearrangement joined TRBV6-6 to TRBJ2-1, with the D segment possibly TRBD1 or TRBD2, each aligning over 5 bases. This receptor was identified in a man aged 18 to 30 in good health. The CDR3 region: CASSYSRGTDYNEQFF. The DNA sequence is given as TGTGCCAGCAGTTACTCGAGAGGGACGGACTACAATGAGCAGTTCTTC.